This T cell receptor beta chain was retrieved from a study of shared clonotypes between healthy human individuals. Method: immunoSEQ multiplex PCR; TCRdb's copy keeps in-frame clones and lacks some. Of about 1.1 million clones in the sample, around 78% were seen once. Whole-study findings and limits: When compared with the clonotypes that were shared by all four sorted-subset donors, the non-shared clonotypes turned out to have lower generation probabilities.

This clone was detected only a few times. The antigen remains undetermined. CDR3 length equals 12 residues. Trimming removed 5 bases at V and 10 bases at J, with 14 bases between. Per germline, CDR1 SGHAT and CDR2 FQNNGV. Sequencing was done on a sample of memory CD4+ T cells from PBMCs. Indicated subset: CD45RA-negative fraction. The sequence derives from a man between 18 and 29 years old in good health. Some clones in this sample may be carry-over from other donors' samples. The chain recombines TRBV11-2 with TRBJ1-1; D uncertain. CDR3 DNA sequence: TGTGCCAGCAGCCCACCCGGTTTGGGAGCTTTCTTT. This encodes CASSPPGLGAFF.